The rows below give T cell receptor beta chains drawn from one sample of a study of T cells in Graves' hyperthyroidism and ophthalmopathy. TCRdb re-called the multiplex PCR reads with MiXCR, one entry per CDR3 protein. Of over 300,000 distinct CDR3 sequences in the sample, approximately 15% were seen once. The specimen sequenced was blood. All receptors come from a woman aged 55 to 70 with Graves' hyperthyroidism. Both conserved end residues are part of each CDR3.

j_gene: TRBJ2-7
v_gene: TRBV19
CDR3aa: CASTTTAGSSYEQYF

j_gene: TRBJ1-6
v_gene: TRBV9
CDR3aa: CASRCSSLVINNSPLHF

j_gene: TRBJ2-7
v_gene: TRBV5-1
CDR3aa: CASSLGRDYEQYF

j_gene: TRBJ1-2
v_gene: TRBV18
CDR3aa: CASSPPLTGSHGYTF

j_gene: TRBJ1-1
v_gene: TRBV2
CDR3aa: CASSPWGSGNTEAFF

j_gene: TRBJ2-2
v_gene: TRBV20-1
CDR3aa: CSAQAGDGTGELFF

j_gene: TRBJ2-3
v_gene: TRBV20-1
CDR3aa: CSAEDVSTDTQYF

j_gene: TRBJ1-5
v_gene: TRBV12-3/TRBV12-4
CDR3aa: CASSLSGGNQPQHF

j_gene: TRBJ1-2
v_gene: TRBV9
CDR3aa: CASSGSKDRPTNYGYTF

j_gene: TRBJ2-1
v_gene: TRBV5-1
CDR3aa: CASSSIAGDDEQFF

j_gene: TRBJ2-7
v_gene: TRBV20-1
CDR3aa: CSAPGLAGHEQYF